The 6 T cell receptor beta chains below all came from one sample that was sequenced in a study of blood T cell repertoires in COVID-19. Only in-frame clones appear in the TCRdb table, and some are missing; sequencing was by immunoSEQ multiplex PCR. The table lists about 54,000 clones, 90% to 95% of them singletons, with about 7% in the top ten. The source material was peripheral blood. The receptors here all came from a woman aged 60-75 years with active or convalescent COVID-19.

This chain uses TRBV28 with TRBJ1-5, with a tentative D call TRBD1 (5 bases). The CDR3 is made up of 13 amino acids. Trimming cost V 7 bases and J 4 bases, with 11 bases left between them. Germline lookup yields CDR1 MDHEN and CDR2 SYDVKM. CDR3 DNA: TGTGCCAGCAAACCCCAGGGTAATCAGCCCCAGCATTTT. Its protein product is CASKPQGNQPQHF.

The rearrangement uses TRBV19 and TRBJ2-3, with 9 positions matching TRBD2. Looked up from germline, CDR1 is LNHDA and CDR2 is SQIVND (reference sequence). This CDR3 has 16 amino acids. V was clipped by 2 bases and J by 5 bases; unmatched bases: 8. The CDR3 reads CASSIRAGGLKDTQYF. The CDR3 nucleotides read TGTGCCAGTAGTATACGAGCGGGGGGTCTCAAAGATACGCAGTATTTT.

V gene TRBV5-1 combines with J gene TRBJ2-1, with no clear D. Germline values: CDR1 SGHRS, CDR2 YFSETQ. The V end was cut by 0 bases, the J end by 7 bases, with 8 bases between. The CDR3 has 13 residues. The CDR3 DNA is TGCGCCAGCAGCTTGGCTCCTCCTAATGAGCAGTTCTTC. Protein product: CASSLAPPNEQFF.

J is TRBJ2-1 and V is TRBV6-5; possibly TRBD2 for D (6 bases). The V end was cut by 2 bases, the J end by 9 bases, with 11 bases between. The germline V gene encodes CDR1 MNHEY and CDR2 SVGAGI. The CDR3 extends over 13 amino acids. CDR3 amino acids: CASSYRGSVEQFF. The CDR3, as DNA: TGTGCCAGCAGTTACCGGGGGTCGGTTGAGCAGTTCTTC.

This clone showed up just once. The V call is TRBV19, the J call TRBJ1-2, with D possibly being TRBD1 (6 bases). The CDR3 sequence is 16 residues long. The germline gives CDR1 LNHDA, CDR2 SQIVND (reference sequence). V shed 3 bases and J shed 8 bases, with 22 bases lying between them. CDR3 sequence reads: CASSIRLTGIAVGYTF. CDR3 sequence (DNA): TGTGCCAGTAGTATTCGCTTAACAGGGATAGCCGTCGGCTACACCTTC.

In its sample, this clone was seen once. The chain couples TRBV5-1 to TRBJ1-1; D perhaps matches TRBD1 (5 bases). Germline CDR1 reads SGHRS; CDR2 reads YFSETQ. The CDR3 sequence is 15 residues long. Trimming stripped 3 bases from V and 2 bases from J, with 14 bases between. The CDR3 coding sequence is TGCGCCAGCAGCTCCCGACAGTCAGTCAACACTGAAGCTTTCTTT. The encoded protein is CASSSRQSVNTEAFF.